This T cell receptor (beta chain) was found in a study of long-term antiretroviral therapy in people with HIV. Study conclusions and caveats: Whereas controls had wider CDR3 length ranges, HIV repertoires had narrower ones. Relative to transplant donor controls, diversity remained lower despite increasing after ART.

This clone occurred once. Antigen unknown. For each donor, at least one pre-ART and at least two post-ART PBMC samples were available. The V segment lost 4 bases and the J segment 11 bases; nucleotides outside the gene matches: 8. The CDR3 sequence is 12 residues long. Looked up from germline, CDR1 is SGHRS and CDR2 is YFSETQ. Researchers report immunoSEQ v3.0 was run at survey level. Method: immunoSEQ multiplex PCR; TCRdb's copy keeps in-frame clones and lacks some. The sample shows around 21,000 clones, 87% of them seen only once. The sample consisted of unsorted PBMCs, taken 0.2 years before starting antiretroviral therapy. The V call is TRBV5-1, the J call TRBJ1-1; TRBD1 agrees at 7 bases. This receptor was identified in a man younger than 35 with HIV. The CDR3 DNA reads TGCGCCAGCAGCGCAGACAGGGAGGTGGCTTTCTTT. It encodes CASSADREVAFF.